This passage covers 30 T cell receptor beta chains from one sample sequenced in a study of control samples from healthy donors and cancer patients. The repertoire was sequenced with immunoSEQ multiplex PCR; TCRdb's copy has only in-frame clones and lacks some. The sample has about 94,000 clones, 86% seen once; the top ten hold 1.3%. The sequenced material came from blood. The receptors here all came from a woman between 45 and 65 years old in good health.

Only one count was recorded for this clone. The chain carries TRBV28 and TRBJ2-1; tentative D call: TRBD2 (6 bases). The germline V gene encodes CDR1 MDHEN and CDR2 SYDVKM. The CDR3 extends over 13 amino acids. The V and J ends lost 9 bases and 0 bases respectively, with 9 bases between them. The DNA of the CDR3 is TGTGCCAGTAGCGGATACTCCTACAATGAGCAGTTCTTC. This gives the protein CASSGYSYNEQFF.

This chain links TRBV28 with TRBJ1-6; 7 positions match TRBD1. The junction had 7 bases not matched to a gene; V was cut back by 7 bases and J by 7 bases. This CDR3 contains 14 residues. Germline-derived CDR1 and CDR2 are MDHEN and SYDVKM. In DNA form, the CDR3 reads TGTGCCAGCAACAAAGGGGACAGAAATTCACCCCTCCACTTT. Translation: CASNKGDRNSPLHF.

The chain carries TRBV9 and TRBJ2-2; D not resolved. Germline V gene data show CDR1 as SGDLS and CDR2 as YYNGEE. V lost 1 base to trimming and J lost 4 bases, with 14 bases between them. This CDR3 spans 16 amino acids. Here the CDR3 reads CASSVTKSGFTGELFF. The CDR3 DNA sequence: TGTGCCAGCAGCGTAACGAAGTCCGGATTCACCGGGGAGCTGTTTTTT. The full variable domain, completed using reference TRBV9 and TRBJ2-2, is DSGVTQTPKHLITATGQRVTLRCSPRSGDLSVYWYQQSLDQGLQFLIQYYNGEERAKGNILERFSAQQFPDLHSELNLSSLELGDSALYFCASSVTKSGFTGELFFGEGSRLTVL.

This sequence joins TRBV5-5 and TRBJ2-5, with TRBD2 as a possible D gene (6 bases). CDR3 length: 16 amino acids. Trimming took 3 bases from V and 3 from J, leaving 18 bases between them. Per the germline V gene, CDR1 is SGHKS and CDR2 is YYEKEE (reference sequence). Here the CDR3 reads CASSSHVGTGEETQYF. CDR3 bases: TGTGCCAGCAGCTCGCACGTGGGGACGGGGGAAGAGACCCAGTACTTC.

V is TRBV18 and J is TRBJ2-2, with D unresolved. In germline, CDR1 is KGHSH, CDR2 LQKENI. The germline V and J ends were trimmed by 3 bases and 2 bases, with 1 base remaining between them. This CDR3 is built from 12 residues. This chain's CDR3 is CASSPNTGELFF. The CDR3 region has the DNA TGTGCCAGCTCACCCAACACCGGGGAGCTGTTTTTT.

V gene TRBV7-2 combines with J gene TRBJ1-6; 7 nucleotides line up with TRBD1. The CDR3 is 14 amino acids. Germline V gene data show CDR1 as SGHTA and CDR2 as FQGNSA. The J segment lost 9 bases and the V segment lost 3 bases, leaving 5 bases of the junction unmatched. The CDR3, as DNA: TGTGCCAGCAGCTTGACAGGGTTGGTTTCACCCCTCCACTTT. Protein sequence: CASSLTGLVSPLHF.

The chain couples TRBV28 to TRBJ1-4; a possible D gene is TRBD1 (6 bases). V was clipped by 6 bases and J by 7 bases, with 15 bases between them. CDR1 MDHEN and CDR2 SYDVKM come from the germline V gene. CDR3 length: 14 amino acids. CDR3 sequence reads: CASSSDRIREKLFF. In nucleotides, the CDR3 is TGTGCCAGCAGCTCCGACAGGATTCGTGAAAAACTGTTTTTT. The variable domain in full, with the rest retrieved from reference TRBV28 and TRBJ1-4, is DVKVTQSSRYLVKRTGEKVFLECVQDMDHENMFWYRQDPGLGLRLIYFSYDVKMKEKGDIPEGYSVSREKKERFSLILESASTNQTSMYLCASSSDRIREKLFFGSGTQLSVL.

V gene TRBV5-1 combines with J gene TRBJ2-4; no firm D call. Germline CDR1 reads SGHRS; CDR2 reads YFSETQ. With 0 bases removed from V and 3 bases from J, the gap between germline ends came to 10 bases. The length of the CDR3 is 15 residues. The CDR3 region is CASSLEAVDKNIQYF. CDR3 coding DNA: TGCGCCAGCAGCTTGGAGGCAGTAGACAAAAACATTCAGTACTTC.

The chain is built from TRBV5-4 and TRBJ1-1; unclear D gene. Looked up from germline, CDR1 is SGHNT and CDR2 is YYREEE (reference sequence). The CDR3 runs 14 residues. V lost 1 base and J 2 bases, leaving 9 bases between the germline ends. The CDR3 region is CASSLSRDNTEAFF. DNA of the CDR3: TGTGCCAGCAGCTTGTCCCGGGATAACACTGAAGCTTTCTTT.

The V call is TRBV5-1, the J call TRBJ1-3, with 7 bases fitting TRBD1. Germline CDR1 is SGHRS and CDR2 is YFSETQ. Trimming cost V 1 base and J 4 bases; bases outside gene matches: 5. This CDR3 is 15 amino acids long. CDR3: CASSLPTGAGNTIYF. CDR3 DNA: TGCGCCAGCAGCTTGCCTACAGGGGCCGGAAACACCATATATTTT.

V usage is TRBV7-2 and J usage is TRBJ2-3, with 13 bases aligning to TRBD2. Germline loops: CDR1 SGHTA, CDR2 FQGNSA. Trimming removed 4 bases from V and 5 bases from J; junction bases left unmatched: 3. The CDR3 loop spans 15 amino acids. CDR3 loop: CASSSLAGGVDTQYF. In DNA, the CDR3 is TGTGCCAGCAGCTCACTAGCGGGAGGGGTAGATACGCAGTATTTT.

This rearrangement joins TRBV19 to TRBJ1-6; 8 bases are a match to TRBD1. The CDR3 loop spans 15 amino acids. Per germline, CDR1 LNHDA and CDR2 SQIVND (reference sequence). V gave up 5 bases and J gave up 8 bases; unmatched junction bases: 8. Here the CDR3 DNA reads TGTGCCAGTAGTTTGACAGGGGAAAAGGATTCACCCCTCCACTTT. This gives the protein CASSLTGEKDSPLHF.

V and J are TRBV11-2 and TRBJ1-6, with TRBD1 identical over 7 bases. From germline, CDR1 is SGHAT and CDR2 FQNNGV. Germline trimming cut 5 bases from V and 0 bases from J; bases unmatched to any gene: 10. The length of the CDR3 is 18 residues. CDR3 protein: CASSPIDRVSSYNSPLHF. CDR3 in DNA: TGTGCCAGCAGCCCTATAGACAGGGTTAGCTCCTATAATTCACCCCTCCACTTT.

CDR3 nucleotide sequence: TGTGCCAGCAGCCCGAACCCGGGGTTGAACACTGAAGCTTTCTTT. It translates to CASSPNPGLNTEAFF. The V call is TRBV5-4, the J call TRBJ1-1; D remains ambiguous. The CDR3 spans 15 residues. The V end was cut by 4 bases, the J end by 0 bases, with 13 bases between. Germline V gene lookup returns CDR1 SGHNT and CDR2 YYREEE (reference sequence).

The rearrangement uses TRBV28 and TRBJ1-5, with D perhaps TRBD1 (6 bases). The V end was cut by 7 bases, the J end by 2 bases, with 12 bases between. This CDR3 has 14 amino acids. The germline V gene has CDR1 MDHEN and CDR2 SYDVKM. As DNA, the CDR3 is TGTGCCAGCACCGCCCCAGGGGGCAATCAGCCCCAGCATTTT. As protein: CASTAPGGNQPQHF.

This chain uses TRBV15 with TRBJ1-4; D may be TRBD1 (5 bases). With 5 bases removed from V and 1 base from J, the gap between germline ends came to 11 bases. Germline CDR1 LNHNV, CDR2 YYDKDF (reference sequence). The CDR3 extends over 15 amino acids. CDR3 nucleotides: TGTGCCACCAGCTATGTCGGGGGAACTAATGAAAAACTGTTTTTT. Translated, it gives CATSYVGGTNEKLFF.

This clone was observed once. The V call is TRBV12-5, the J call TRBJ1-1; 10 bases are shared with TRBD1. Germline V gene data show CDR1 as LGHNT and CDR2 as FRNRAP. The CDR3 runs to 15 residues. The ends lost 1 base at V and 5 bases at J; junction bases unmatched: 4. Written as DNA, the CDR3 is TGTGCTAGTGGTTTGGGACAGGGGGCTTTGACTGAAGCTTTCTTT. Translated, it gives CASGLGQGALTEAFF.

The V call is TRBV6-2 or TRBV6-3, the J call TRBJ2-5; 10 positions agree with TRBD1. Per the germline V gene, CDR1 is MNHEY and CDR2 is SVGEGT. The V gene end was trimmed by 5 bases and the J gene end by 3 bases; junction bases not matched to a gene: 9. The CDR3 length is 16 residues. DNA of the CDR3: TGTGCCAGCAGTATCGCCGGGACAGGGGCGAAAGAGACCCAGTACTTC. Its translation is CASSIAGTGAKETQYF.

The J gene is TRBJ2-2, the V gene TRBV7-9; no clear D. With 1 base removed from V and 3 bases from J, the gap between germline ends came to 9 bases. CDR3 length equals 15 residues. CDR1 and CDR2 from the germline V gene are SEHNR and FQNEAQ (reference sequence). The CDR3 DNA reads TGTGCCAGCAGCTTAGTGGGTGGAGACACCGGGGAGCTGTTTTTT. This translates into CASSLVGGDTGELFF.

CDR3 in DNA: TGTGCCAGCAGTTTTTCCGGACAGGGGGCCTACGAGCAGTACTTC. It yields the protein CASSFSGQGAYEQYF. The chain combines TRBV6-5 with TRBJ2-7; 10 bases line up with TRBD1. The CDR3 length is 15 residues. Germline V CDR1 and CDR2: MNHEY, SVGAGI. The V and J ends lost 4 bases and 2 bases, in that order; junction bases with no gene match: 5.

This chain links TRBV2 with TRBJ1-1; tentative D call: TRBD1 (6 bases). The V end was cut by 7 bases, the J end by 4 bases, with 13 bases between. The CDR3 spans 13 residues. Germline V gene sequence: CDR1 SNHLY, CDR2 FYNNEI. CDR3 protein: CASKGDVGTEAFF. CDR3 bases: TGTGCCAGCAAGGGGGACGTCGGCACTGAAGCTTTCTTT.

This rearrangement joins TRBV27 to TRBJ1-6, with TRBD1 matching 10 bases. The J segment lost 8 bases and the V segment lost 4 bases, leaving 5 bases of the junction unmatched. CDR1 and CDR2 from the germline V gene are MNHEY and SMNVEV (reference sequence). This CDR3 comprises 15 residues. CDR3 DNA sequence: TGTGCCAGCAGTTCGGGGGGACAGGGGTATTCACCCCTCCACTTT. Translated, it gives CASSSGGQGYSPLHF.

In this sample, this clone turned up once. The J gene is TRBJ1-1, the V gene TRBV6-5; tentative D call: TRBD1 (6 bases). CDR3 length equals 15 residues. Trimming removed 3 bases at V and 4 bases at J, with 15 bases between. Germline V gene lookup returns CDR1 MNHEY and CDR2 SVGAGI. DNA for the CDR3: TGTGCCAGCAGTTATAGGGGGGTCTTAAGCACTGAAGCTTTCTTT. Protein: CASSYRGVLSTEAFF.

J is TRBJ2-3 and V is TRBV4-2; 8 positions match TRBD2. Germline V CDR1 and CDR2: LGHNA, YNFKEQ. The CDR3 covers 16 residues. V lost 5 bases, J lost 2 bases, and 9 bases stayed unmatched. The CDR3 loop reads CASSYTTSASTDTQYF. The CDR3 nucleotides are TGTGCCAGCAGCTACACGACTAGCGCGTCCACAGATACGCAGTATTTT.

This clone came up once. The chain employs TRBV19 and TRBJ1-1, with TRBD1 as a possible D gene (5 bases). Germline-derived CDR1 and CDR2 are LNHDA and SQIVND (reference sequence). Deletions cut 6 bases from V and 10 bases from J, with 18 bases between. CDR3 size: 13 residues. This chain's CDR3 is CASSPDPGRLAFF. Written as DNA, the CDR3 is TGTGCCAGTAGCCCGGATCCAGGGCGTTTAGCTTTCTTT. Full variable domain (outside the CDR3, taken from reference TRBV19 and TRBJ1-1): DGGITQSPKYLFRKEGQNVTLSCEQNLNHDAMYWYRQDPGQGLRLIYYSQIVNDFQKGDIAEGYSVSREKKESFPLTVTSAQKNPTAFYLCASSPDPGRLAFFGQGTRLTVV.

This chain's CDR3 is CASRFSTGNYGYTF. The CDR3 DNA is TGTGCCAGCAGGTTCTCTACAGGGAACTATGGCTACACCTTC. The chain has TRBV6-5 and TRBJ1-2, with D possibly matching TRBD1 (6 bases). Germline CDR1 and CDR2: MNHEY and SVGAGI. This CDR3 contains 14 residues. Trimming left V 6 bases short and J 2 bases short, with 13 bases between.

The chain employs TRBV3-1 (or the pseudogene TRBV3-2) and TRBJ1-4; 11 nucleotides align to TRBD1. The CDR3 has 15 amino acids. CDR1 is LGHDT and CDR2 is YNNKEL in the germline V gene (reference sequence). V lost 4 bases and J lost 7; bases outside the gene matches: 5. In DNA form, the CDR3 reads TGTGCCAGCAGCCCCGGACAGGGGGCGGGTGAAAAACTGTTTTTT. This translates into CASSPGQGAGEKLFF.

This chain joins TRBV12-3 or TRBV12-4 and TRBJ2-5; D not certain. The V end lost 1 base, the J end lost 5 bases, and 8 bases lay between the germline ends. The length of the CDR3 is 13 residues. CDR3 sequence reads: CASSLVVSETQYF. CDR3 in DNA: TGTGCCAGCAGTTTAGTGGTGAGCGAGACCCAGTACTTC.

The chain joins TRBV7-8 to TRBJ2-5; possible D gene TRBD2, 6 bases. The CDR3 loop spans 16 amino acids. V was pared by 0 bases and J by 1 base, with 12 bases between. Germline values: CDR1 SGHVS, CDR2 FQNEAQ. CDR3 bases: TGTGCCAGCAGCTTAGCCCCAGTGGGAGGCCAAGAGACCCAGTACTTC. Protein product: CASSLAPVGGQETQYF.

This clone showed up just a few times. The CDR3 coding sequence is TGTGCCAGCAGCTTAGCGTGGCCCTCCTACAATGAGCAGTTCTTC. Its translation: CASSLAWPSYNEQFF. The chain is built from TRBV7-8 and TRBJ2-1; the D is unclear. Germline V CDR1 and CDR2: SGHVS, FQNEAQ. The V and J ends lost 0 bases and 0 bases respectively, with 6 bases between them. The CDR3 sequence is 15 residues long. Using reference TRBV7-8 and TRBJ2-1 for the parts outside the CDR3, the full variable domain is GAGVSQSPRYKVAKRGQDVALRCDPISGHVSLFWYQQALGQGPEFLTYFQNEAQLDKSGLPSDRFFAERPEGSVSTLKIQRTQQEDSAVYLCASSLAWPSYNEQFFGPGTRLTVL.